This is a list of T cell receptor beta chains from one sample in a study of cytomegalovirus exposure and HLA in healthy donors. The assay was immunoSEQ multiplex PCR, and TCRdb's table has in-frame clones only and misses some. The table records 150,000 to 200,000 clones, over 70% of them present only once. The sequenced material came from PBMCs. All receptors come from a middle-aged man in good health and CMV-seronegative. CDR3s include the opening cysteine and the closing phenylalanine or tryptophan. D genes are given only for firm matches. Only part of the rows carry a size: once, few, many, or a class if the clone is expanded.

TRBV30	-	TRBD2	TRBJ2-3	TGTGCCTGGAGTGTTCGGAGCGGGAGGAACACAGATACGCAGTATTTT	CAWSVRSGRNTDTQYF
TRBV13	-	TRBD1	TRBJ1-1	TGTGCCAGCAGCTTGCAGGGGGCGAACACTGAAGCTTTCTTT	CASSLQGANTEAFF
TRBV11-3	-	TRBD2	TRBJ2-3	TGTGCCAGCAGCGTACGATTAGCGGGACGGGGAGATACGCAGTATTTT	CASSVRLAGRGDTQYF
TRBV7-2	-	-	TRBJ1-6	TGTGCCAGCAGCTCCGGACTGCCCAATTCACCCCTCCACTTT	CASSSGLPNSPLHF
TRBV14	few	TRBD2	TRBJ2-7	TGTGCCAGCAGCCCACCACTTAGGGGAGGGAACTACGAGCAGTACTTC	CASSPPLRGGNYEQYF
TRBV11-2	-	TRBD2	TRBJ2-7	TGTGCCAGCAGCAGAGAAGGGACTAGCGGGGTCTACGAGCAGTACTTC	CASSREGTSGVYEQYF
TRBV9	-	TRBD2	TRBJ2-7	TGTGCCAGCAGCGTAGGAGGGACTACCGTCCACGAGCAGTACTTC	CASSVGGTTVHEQYF
TRBV19	-	TRBD1	TRBJ1-4	TGTGCCAGTAGAAACAGGGACAGTTACGGAAAACTGTTTTTT	CASRNRDSYGKLFF
TRBV7-9	-	-	TRBJ1-2	TGTTCCAGCAGCCCCGGACAGATCTATGGCTACACCTTC	CSSSPGQIYGYTF
TRBV2	few	TRBD2	TRBJ2-1	TGTGCCAGCAGCCCAGGCATAGCGGGACCGTCCTACAATGAGCAGTTCTTC	CASSPGIAGPSYNEQFF
TRBV18	-	-	TRBJ1-6	TGTGCCAGCTCACCTCCGGGATCTTCACCCCTCCACTTT	CASSPPGSSPLHF